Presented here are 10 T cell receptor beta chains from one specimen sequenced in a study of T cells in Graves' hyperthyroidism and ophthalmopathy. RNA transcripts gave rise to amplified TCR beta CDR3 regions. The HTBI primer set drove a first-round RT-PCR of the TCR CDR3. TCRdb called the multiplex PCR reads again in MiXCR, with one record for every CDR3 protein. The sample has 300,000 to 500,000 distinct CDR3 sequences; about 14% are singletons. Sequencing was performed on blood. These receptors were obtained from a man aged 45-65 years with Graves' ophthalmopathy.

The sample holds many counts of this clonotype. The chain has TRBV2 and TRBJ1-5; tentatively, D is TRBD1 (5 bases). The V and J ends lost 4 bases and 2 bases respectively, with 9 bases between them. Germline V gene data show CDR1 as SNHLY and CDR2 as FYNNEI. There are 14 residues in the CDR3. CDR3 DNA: TGTGCCAGCAGTGGGGACGGAGGCAATCAGCCCCAGCATTTT. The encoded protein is CASSGDGGNQPQHF.

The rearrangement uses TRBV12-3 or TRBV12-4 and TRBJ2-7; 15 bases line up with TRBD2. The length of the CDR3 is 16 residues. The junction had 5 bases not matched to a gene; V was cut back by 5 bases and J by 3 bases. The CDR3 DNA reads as TGTGCCAGCAGTGTCTCGGGACTAGCGGGAGGCTACGAGCAGTACTTC. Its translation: CASSVSGLAGGYEQYF.

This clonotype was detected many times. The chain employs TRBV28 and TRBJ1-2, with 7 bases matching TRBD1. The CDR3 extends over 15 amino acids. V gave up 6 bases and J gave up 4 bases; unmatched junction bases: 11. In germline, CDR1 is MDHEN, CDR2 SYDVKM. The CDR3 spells CASRRSAGGVYGYTF. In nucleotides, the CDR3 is TGTGCCAGCAGAAGGTCGGCAGGGGGTGTCTATGGCTACACCTTC.

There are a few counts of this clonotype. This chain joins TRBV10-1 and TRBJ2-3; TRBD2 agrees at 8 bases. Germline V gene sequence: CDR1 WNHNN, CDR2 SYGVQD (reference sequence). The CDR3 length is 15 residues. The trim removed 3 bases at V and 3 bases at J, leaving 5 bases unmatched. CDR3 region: CASSDGAGDTDTQYF. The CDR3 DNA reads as TGCGCCAGCAGTGATGGAGCGGGAGATACAGATACGCAGTATTTT.

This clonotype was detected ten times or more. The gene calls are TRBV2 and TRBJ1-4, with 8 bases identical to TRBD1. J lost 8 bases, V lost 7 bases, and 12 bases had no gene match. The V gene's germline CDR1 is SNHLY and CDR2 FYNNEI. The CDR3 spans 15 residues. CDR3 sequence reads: CASTTQGEEEEKLFF. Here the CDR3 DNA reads TGTGCCAGCACCACACAGGGGGAGGAGGAGGAAAAACTGTTTTTT.

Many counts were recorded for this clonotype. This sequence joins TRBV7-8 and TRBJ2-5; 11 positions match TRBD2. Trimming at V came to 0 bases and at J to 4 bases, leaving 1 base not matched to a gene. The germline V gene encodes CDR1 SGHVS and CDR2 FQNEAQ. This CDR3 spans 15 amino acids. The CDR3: CASSLALAGVETQYF. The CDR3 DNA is TGTGCCAGCAGCTTAGCACTAGCGGGAGTAGAGACCCAGTACTTC.

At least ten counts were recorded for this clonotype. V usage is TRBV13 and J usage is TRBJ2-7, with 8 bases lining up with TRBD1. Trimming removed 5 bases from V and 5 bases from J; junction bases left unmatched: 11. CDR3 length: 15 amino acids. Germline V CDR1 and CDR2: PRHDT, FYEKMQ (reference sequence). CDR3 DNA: TGTGCCAGCAGCCATTTCGGAGACAGGGGCCACGAGCAGTACTTC. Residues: CASSHFGDRGHEQYF.

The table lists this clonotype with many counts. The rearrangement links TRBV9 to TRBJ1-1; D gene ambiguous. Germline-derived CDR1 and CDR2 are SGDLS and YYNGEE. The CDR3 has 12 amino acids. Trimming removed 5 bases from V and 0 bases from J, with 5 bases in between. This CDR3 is CASRGMNTEAFF. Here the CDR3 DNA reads TGTGCCAGCAGGGGGATGAACACTGAAGCTTTCTTT.

The CDR3 region is CASTIGLTGELFF. The CDR3 region has the DNA TGTGCCAGTACAATAGGCCTCACCGGGGAGCTGTTTTTT. The chain combines TRBV6-1 with TRBJ2-2; D gene ambiguous. The V end lost 9 bases, the J end lost 4 bases, and 12 bases lay between the germline ends. From germline, CDR1 is MNHNS and CDR2 SASEGT. The length of the CDR3 is 13 residues.

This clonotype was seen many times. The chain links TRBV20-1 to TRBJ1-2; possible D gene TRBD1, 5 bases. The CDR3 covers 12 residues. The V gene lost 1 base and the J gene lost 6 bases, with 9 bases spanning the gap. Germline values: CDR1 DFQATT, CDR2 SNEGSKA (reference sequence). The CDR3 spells CSARVQADGYTF. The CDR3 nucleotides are TGCAGTGCTAGAGTACAGGCCGATGGCTACACCTTC.